This T cell receptor beta chain was recovered during a study of STAT3 mutations in large granular lymphocyte leukemia. Broader study findings: Every T-cell large granular lymphocyte leukemia patient had at least one immunodominant TCR beta clonotype. Sampling intervals varied between patients and samples. TCR clonotype switching after therapy occurred in about 35% of the 18 patients.

Of note for this clone: Antigen unknown.

TCRbeta libraries averaged around 42,000 productive templates per sample. The table came from immunoSEQ multiplex PCR; TCRdb's copy has only in-frame clones and leaves some out. Of more than 1,500 clones listed, 60% are singletons. In germline, CDR1 is GTSNPN, CDR2 SVGIG (reference sequence). This CDR3 comprises 13 residues. Unmatched junction bases numbered 7, after V lost 6 bases and J lost 7 bases. Sequences were obtained from peripheral blood mononuclear cells. V usage is TRBV30 and J usage is TRBJ2-1, with 9 positions matching TRBD1. The receptor was derived from a woman aged 70 to 79 with T-cell large granular lymphocyte leukemia. Some clones in this sample may be carry-over from other donors' samples. The CDR3 region has the DNA TGTGCCTGTAACAGGGGGCACTTTAATGAGCAGTTCTTC. It codes for CACNRGHFNEQFF.